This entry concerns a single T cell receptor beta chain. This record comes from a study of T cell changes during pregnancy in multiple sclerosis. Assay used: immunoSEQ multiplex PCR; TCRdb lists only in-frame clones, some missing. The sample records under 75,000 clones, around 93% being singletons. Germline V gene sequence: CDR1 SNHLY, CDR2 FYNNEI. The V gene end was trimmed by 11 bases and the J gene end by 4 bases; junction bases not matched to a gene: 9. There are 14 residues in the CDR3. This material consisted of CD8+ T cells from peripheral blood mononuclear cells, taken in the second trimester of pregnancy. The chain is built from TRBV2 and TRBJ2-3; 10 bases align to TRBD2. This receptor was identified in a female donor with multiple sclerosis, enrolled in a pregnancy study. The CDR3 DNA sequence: TGTGCCGGAGGGACTAGCGTACAGCCAGATACGCAGTATTTT. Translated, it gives CAGGTSVQPDTQYF.